The sequence of this T cell receptor (beta chain) was determined in a study of blood T cells in healthy people across ages. Study details: About one barcoded beta molecule per two T cells was the capture yield of template switching.

Notes on this clonotype: Its target is not known.

Then a second PCR, running roughly 7 to 11 cycles, was carried out with a sample-barcoded 5' primer and a J-beta primer mix. Each cDNA was tagged by a template-switch adaptor containing 12 random nucleotides. TCRdb re-derived calls from the 5' RACE reads in MiXCR, one entry per CDR3 protein. The repertoire holds about 1.1 million distinct CDR3 sequences, with around two fifths as singletons. Findings and limits, study-wide: With age, beta diversity per million T cells declined roughly linearly, significantly by about 40.

Germline-derived CDR1 and CDR2 are LGHNA and YSLEER. CDR3 size: 14 residues. The V gene lost 5 bases and the J gene lost 7 bases, with 12 bases spanning the gap. Every sample had a minimum of 6.5 million PBMCs isolated. The origin of this receptor is a man aged 18 to 30 in good health. The sequencing input was blood. The J gene is TRBJ1-6, the V gene TRBV4-3, with D perhaps matching TRBD1 (6 bases). This chain's CDR3 is CASSDGQSNSPLHF. The CDR3, as DNA: TGCGCCAGCAGCGACGGACAGAGCAATTCACCCCTCCACTTT.